The 27 T cell receptor beta chains reported below all come from one sample, sequenced in a study of cytomegalovirus exposure and HLA in healthy donors. PCR used 60 Vbeta primers and 13 Jbeta primers. Some clones are missing from TCRdb's copy, which holds only in-frame ones; the method was immunoSEQ multiplex PCR. The profile shows 200,000 to 250,000 clones, 65% to 80% of them singletons. Sequencing was done on a sample of PBMCs. These receptors were taken from a girl aged 2 to 9 in good health and CMV-seronegative.

The CDR3 protein is CASILQGASTF. CDR3 coding DNA: TGTGCCAGCATACTACAGGGGGCTAGCACCTTC. The chain recombines TRBV2 with TRBJ1-2; the match to TRBD1 covers 9 bases. This CDR3 contains 11 residues. Looked up from germline, CDR1 is SNHLY and CDR2 is FYNNEI. J lost 13 bases, V lost 7 bases, and 7 bases had no gene match. The variable domain in full, completed from reference TRBV2 and TRBJ1-2, reads EPEVTQTPSHQVTQMGQEVILRCVPISNHLYFYWYRQILGQKVEFLVSFYNNEISEKSEIFDDQFSVERPDGSNFTLKIRSTKLEDSAMYFCASILQGASTFGSGTRLTVV.

The chain uses TRBV7-9 and TRBJ1-2, with TRBD1 matching 12 bases. J gave up 6 bases and V 0 bases, and 8 bases lay outside the gene matches. The CDR3 covers 17 residues. Germline values: CDR1 SEHNR, CDR2 FQNEAQ (reference sequence). CDR3 in DNA: TGTGCCAGCAGCTTAGCGCATGGGACAGGGGGCAGTGATGGCTACACCTTC. Residues: CASSLAHGTGGSDGYTF.

The rearrangement uses TRBV6-1 and TRBJ2-1; 11 nucleotides agree with TRBD2. Trimming cost V 2 bases and J 7 bases; bases outside gene matches: 1. There are 14 residues in the CDR3. Germline V gives CDR1 MNHNS, CDR2 SASEGT. The CDR3 is CASSELAGGNEQFF. The CDR3 region has the DNA TGTGCCAGCAGTGAACTAGCGGGGGGAAATGAGCAGTTCTTC.

V is TRBV5-1 and J is TRBJ2-7, with D possibly TRBD1 on 5 matching bases. Germline CDR1 is SGHRS and CDR2 is YFSETQ. CDR3 length: 16 amino acids. Trimming left V 2 bases short and J 1 base short, with 16 bases between. In DNA form, the CDR3 reads TGCGCCAGCAGCTTTCGGTCCGGACACGATTCCTACGAGCAGTACTTC. Protein sequence: CASSFRSGHDSYEQYF.

A few counts support this clone. This chain joins TRBV6-4 and TRBJ1-2; 7 bases line up with TRBD1. V dropped 0 bases and J dropped 4; count of bases not matched to a gene: 2. In germline, CDR1 is MRHNA, CDR2 SNTAGT. This CDR3 comprises 14 residues. In DNA, the CDR3 is TGTGCCAGCAGTGACTCGGGGGACAGCTATGGCTACACCTTC. Translating it yields CASSDSGDSYGYTF.

The table lists this clone with a few counts. The chain joins TRBV5-6 to TRBJ1-1; D is ambiguous. CDR3 length: 13 residues. Per germline, CDR1 SGHDT and CDR2 YYEEEE. V gave up 4 bases and J gave up 1 base, with 8 bases separating them. Here the CDR3 DNA reads TGTGCCAGCAGCATTCAGAAGAACACTGAAGCTTTCTTT. Translating gives CASSIQKNTEAFF.

The rearrangement links TRBV5-1 to TRBJ2-2, with 11 nucleotides matching TRBD2. After removal of 1 base from V and 0 bases from J, the junction contained 5 bases not matched to a gene. Looked up from germline, CDR1 is SGHRS and CDR2 is YFSETQ. The CDR3 is 18 residues long. DNA of the CDR3: TGCGCCAGCAGCTTGAGCCTAGCGGGGGGCCCGAACACCGGGGAGCTGTTTTTT. As protein: CASSLSLAGGPNTGELFF.

The rearrangement links TRBV6-1 to TRBJ2-5, with 7 bases identical to TRBD1. V shed 3 bases, J shed 5 bases, and the junction held 9 bases outside the gene matches. CDR3 length: 15 residues. Looked up from germline, CDR1 is MNHNS and CDR2 is SASEGT. CDR3 DNA sequence: TGTGCCAGCAGTGAGCAAGGGGGCGCCGGGGAGACCCAGTACTTC. Its translation: CASSEQGGAGETQYF.

The CDR3 here is CASSAPAGSRTDTQYF. The DNA for the CDR3 is TGTGCCAGCAGCGCCCCGGCGGGCTCTCGCACAGATACGCAGTATTTT. The chain joins TRBV9 to TRBJ2-3, with TRBD2 as a possible D gene (5 bases). This CDR3 has 16 residues. V was clipped by 3 bases and J by 1 base, with 15 bases between them. The V gene's germline CDR1 is SGDLS and CDR2 YYNGEE.

The rearrangement links TRBV7-2 to TRBJ1-3; TRBD1 is a possible D gene (6 bases). The CDR3 extends over 18 amino acids. Germline assignment: CDR1 SGHTA and CDR2 FQGNSA. Deletions cut 8 bases from V and 1 base from J, with 24 bases between. CDR3 protein: CASGYHQFLRGSGNTIYF. CDR3 DNA: TGTGCCAGCGGCTACCACCAATTCTTGAGGGGGTCTGGAAACACCATATATTTT.

V is TRBV30 and J is TRBJ2-3; no clear D. This CDR3 region has 11 residues. The V gene lost 3 bases and the J gene lost 3 bases, with 4 bases spanning the gap. CDR1 is GTSNPN and CDR2 is SVGIG in the germline V gene (reference sequence). The CDR3 is CAWRATDTQYF. DNA for the CDR3: TGTGCCTGGAGGGCTACAGATACGCAGTATTTT.

In DNA form, the CDR3 reads TGTGCAAGTCGCTTAGCAGCCATTGCGGGAGACACTGAAGCTTTCTTT. Residues: CASRLAAIAGDTEAFF. The chain recombines TRBV12-2 with TRBJ1-1. TRBV12-2 is marked as a pseudogene. The CDR3 has 16 residues.

This clone was picked up a small number of times. The rearrangement links TRBV6-5 to TRBJ1-5; TRBD1 aligns across 7 bases. The CDR3 has 13 amino acids. CDR1 and CDR2 (germline): MNHEY, SVGAGI. With 4 bases clipped from V and 10 bases from J, the junction kept 7 bases outside the gene matches. CDR3 nucleotide sequence: TGTGCCAGCAGTTCAAGGAGACAGGGTCCCCAGCATTTT. Translated: CASSSRRQGPQHF.

The V gene is TRBV7-9, the J gene TRBJ1-2; maybe TRBD1 (5 bases). Per germline, CDR1 SEHNR and CDR2 FQNEAQ (reference sequence). The length of the CDR3 is 13 residues. The V end was cut by 6 bases, the J end by 6 bases, with 14 bases between. CDR3 nucleotide sequence: TGTGCCAGCAGACCAGGTTCAGGGAATGGCTACACCTTC. It encodes CASRPGSGNGYTF.

This clone was picked up a small number of times. The J gene is TRBJ2-7, the V gene TRBV4-2, with 8 bases that match TRBD2. Per the germline V gene, CDR1 is LGHNA and CDR2 is YNFKEQ. The CDR3 runs to 15 residues. The ends lost 4 bases at V and 3 bases at J; junction bases unmatched: 8. Written as DNA, the CDR3 is TGTGCCAGCAGCCGAGAAGCGGGAGACGGCTACGAGCAGTACTTC. Protein sequence: CASSREAGDGYEQYF.

The chain joins TRBV10-2 to TRBJ2-5; 7 bases map to TRBD1. The CDR3 length is 15 residues. Trimming took 3 bases from V and 5 from J; bases not matched to a gene: 9. Germline loops: CDR1 WSHSY, CDR2 SAAADI. CDR3: CASSERTGGQETQYF. DNA for the CDR3: TGCGCCAGCAGTGAACGGACAGGCGGTCAGGAGACCCAGTACTTC.

The chain has TRBV4-1 and TRBJ2-1; 15 bases line up with TRBD2. CDR3 size: 18 residues. Per germline, CDR1 MGHRA and CDR2 YSYEKL. Trimming removed 0 bases from V and 6 bases from J; junction bases left unmatched: 6. The CDR3 bases are TGCGCCAGCAGCCAAGACCCTGGACTAGCGGGAGGGACCAATGAGCAGTTCTTC. Translated: CASSQDPGLAGGTNEQFF.

This clone was counted only a few times. The rearrangement uses TRBV29-1 and TRBJ1-5, with D possibly being TRBD1 (6 bases). V lost 7 bases and J 0 bases, leaving 22 bases between the germline ends. The CDR3 is made up of 17 amino acids. CDR1 is SQVTM, CDR2 ANQGSEA, per germline. Written as DNA, the CDR3 is TGCAGCGCAACCCCGGGACACCTTCCACATAGCAATCAGCCCCAGCATTTT. Protein product: CSATPGHLPHSNQPQHF.

The V gene is TRBV5-1, the J gene TRBJ2-5; 7 bases align to TRBD2. The germline V gene encodes CDR1 SGHRS and CDR2 YFSETQ. This CDR3 spans 14 amino acids. V was clipped by 4 bases and J by 3 bases; unmatched bases: 6. As DNA, the CDR3 is TGCGCCAGCAGCCAGGCGGCGGGAGAAGAGACCCAGTACTTC. Translating gives CASSQAAGEETQYF.

The chain links TRBV7-9 to TRBJ1-1, with D unresolved. The germline gives CDR1 SEHNR, CDR2 FQNEAQ (reference sequence). This CDR3 has 14 residues. The V end was cut by 3 bases, the J end by 0 bases, with 8 bases between. DNA of the CDR3: TGTGCCAGCAGCTTGCACGAGTTGAACACTGAAGCTTTCTTT. As protein: CASSLHELNTEAFF.

The chain carries TRBV19 and TRBJ2-3; D perhaps matches TRBD2 (6 bases). This CDR3 has 15 residues. Germline V gene data show CDR1 as LNHDA and CDR2 as SQIVND (reference sequence). Trimming removed 3 bases from V and 8 bases from J, with 18 bases in between. The CDR3 sequence: CASSIRTLGEATQYF. CDR3 bases: TGTGCCAGTAGTATTCGCACCCTGGGGGAGGCTACGCAGTATTTT.

V and J are TRBV6-5 and TRBJ2-7; 7 bases align to TRBD2. This CDR3 is 15 amino acids long. V trimming: 5 bases; J trimming: 2 bases; junction bases outside the gene matches: 9. CDR1 and CDR2 (germline): MNHEY, SVGAGI. The CDR3 sequence is CASSQSGKNPYEQYF. CDR3 DNA sequence: TGTGCCAGCAGTCAAAGCGGGAAAAACCCCTACGAGCAGTACTTC.

The rearrangement links TRBV9 to TRBJ1-4; D remains ambiguous. V lost 3 bases to trimming and J lost 0 bases, with 12 bases between them. Germline V gene lookup returns CDR1 SGDLS and CDR2 YYNGEE. This CDR3 is 16 amino acids long. The CDR3 here is CASSAHILATNEKLFF. The DNA of the CDR3 is TGTGCCAGCAGCGCCCACATTCTTGCAACTAATGAAAAACTGTTTTTT. Supplemented by reference TRBV9 and TRBJ1-4, the full variable domain reads DSGVTQTPKHLITATGQRVTLRCSPRSGDLSVYWYQQSLDQGLQFLIQYYNGEERAKGNILERFSAQQFPDLHSELNLSSLELGDSALYFCASSAHILATNEKLFFGSGTQLSVL.

The rearrangement links TRBV5-1 to TRBJ2-2; TRBD1 matches at 7 bases. In germline, CDR1 is SGHRS, CDR2 YFSETQ. This CDR3 region has 15 residues. Unmatched junction bases numbered 2, after V lost 0 bases and J lost 3 bases. The CDR3 DNA is TGCGCCAGCAGCTTGGGACAGGGTTACACCGGGGAGCTGTTTTTT. Its protein is CASSLGQGYTGELFF.

The chain has TRBV5-4 and TRBJ2-3; TRBD1 matches 7 bases. Germline-derived CDR1 and CDR2 are SGHNT and YYREEE (reference sequence). Germline trimming cut 0 bases from V and 0 bases from J; bases unmatched to any gene: 1. This CDR3 region has 15 residues. The CDR3 coding sequence is TGTGCCAGCAGCTTGGAGGGGGCTAGCACAGATACGCAGTATTTT. Amino acids: CASSLEGASTDTQYF.

This clone occurred a few times. The chain links TRBV27 to TRBJ2-5; 10 positions agree with TRBD1. V trimming: 5 bases; J trimming: 1 base; junction bases outside the gene matches: 4. Looked up from germline, CDR1 is MNHEY and CDR2 is SMNVEV (reference sequence). The CDR3 length is 15 residues. The CDR3 DNA reads as TGTGCCAGCAGTGGGGACAGGGGACTCCAAGAGACCCAGTACTTC. Translating it yields CASSGDRGLQETQYF.

The chain combines TRBV5-1 with TRBJ2-3; weak D call: TRBD2 (7 bases). The CDR3 contains 14 residues. Trimming stripped 6 bases from V and 0 bases from J, with 11 bases between. Per the germline V gene, CDR1 is SGHRS and CDR2 is YFSETQ. The CDR3 bases are TGCGCCAGCACGGCGGGGGCTAGCACAGATACGCAGTATTTT. Translation gives CASTAGASTDTQYF.